The rows below give T cell receptor beta chains drawn from one sample of a study of control samples from healthy donors and cancer patients. TCRdb's table, derived via immunoSEQ multiplex PCR, lists solely in-frame clones and lacks some. The sample contains approximately 160,000 clones, 85% to 95% of which appear only once. The sequenced sample consisted of blood. The receptors derive from a woman younger than 35 in good health. Each CDR3 is given with its conserved first and last residue. D genes are given only for firm matches. Part of the rows lack a size; the others show once, few, many or a class for expanded clones.

>TRBV5-1|.|.|TRBJ1-1
CASTRGGEAFF
TGCGCCAGCACACGGGGGGGTGAAGCTTTCTTT
>TRBV10-3|.|.|TRBJ2-1
CATRRQSQRNEQFF
TGTGCCACCAGAAGACAGTCCCAGAGGAATGAGCAGTTCTTC
>TRBV28|.|TRBD1|TRBJ2-7
CASRGQVLSYEQYF
TGTGCCAGTAGAGGACAGGTACTATCCTACGAGCAGTACTTC
>TRBV2|.|.|TRBJ2-4
CASSEIGPIGAKNIQYF
TGTGCCAGCAGTGAAATTGGACCCATTGGAGCCAAAAACATTCAGTACTTC
>TRBV6-5|once|.|TRBJ1-4
CASSYGPATNEKLFF
TGTGCCAGCAGCTACGGACCGGCAACTAATGAAAAACTGTTTTTT
>TRBV29-1|.|.|TRBJ1-4
CSVADRTTNEKLFF
TGCAGCGTGGCGGACAGAACAACTAATGAAAAACTGTTTTTT
>TRBV7-3|.|.|TRBJ1-6
CASSLTAGSGPLHF
TGTGCCAGCAGCTTAACCGCGGGGAGCGGGCCCCTCCACTTT
>TRBV3-1/TRBV3-2|.|TRBD1|TRBJ2-1
CASSDPGQGHNEQFF
TGTGCCAGCAGCGATCCGGGACAGGGACACAATGAGCAGTTCTTC
>TRBV11-2|.|.|TRBJ1-4
CASSEGGFNEKLFF
TGTGCCAGCAGCGAGGGAGGGTTTAATGAAAAACTGTTTTTT
>TRBV11-2|.|.|TRBJ1-2
CASSADSLYGYTF
TGTGCCAGCAGCGCAGACAGCCTCTATGGCTACACCTTC
>TRBV6-6|.|.|TRBJ1-6
CASSYEAPGHSPLHF
TGTGCCAGCAGTTACGAGGCACCTGGGCATTCACCCCTCCACTTT
>TRBV2|.|TRBD1|TRBJ1-4
CALPEEDRGSEKLFF
TGTGCCCTACCTGAGGAGGACAGGGGTAGTGAAAAACTGTTTTTT
>TRBV7-2|.|.|TRBJ1-5
CASSLADSNQPQHF
TGTGCCAGCAGCTTAGCGGATAGCAATCAGCCCCAGCATTTT
>TRBV13|.|.|TRBJ2-7
CASSLRGTSDEQYF
TGTGCCAGCAGCTTGCGGGGGACATCTGACGAGCAGTACTTC
>TRBV18|.|.|TRBJ1-3
CASSPPGRNTIYF
TGTGCCAGCTCACCACCAGGGAGGAACACCATATATTTT
>TRBV27|.|TRBD2|TRBJ2-1
CASSLWSLAGRNEQFF
TGTGCCAGCAGTTTATGGAGCCTAGCGGGAAGGAATGAGCAGTTCTTC
>TRBV10-3|.|.|TRBJ1-2
CAISESWPVGNYGYTF
TGTGCCATCAGTGAGTCGTGGCCAGTTGGAAACTATGGCTACACCTTC
>TRBV4-2|.|TRBD2|TRBJ2-1
CASSRFGASGSWNEQFF
TGTGCCAGCAGCCGATTTGGGGCTAGCGGGAGTTGGAATGAGCAGTTCTTC
>TRBV19|.|TRBD1|TRBJ1-4
CASRDRGSEKLFF
TGTGCCAGTAGGGACAGGGGATCTGAAAAACTGTTTTTT
>TRBV7-2|.|.|TRBJ2-5
CASSLGWGRGEETQYF
TGTGCCAGCAGCTTAGGGTGGGGAAGAGGGGAAGAGACCCAGTACTTC
>TRBV18|.|.|TRBJ2-1
CASSPHIANYYNEQFF
TGTGCCAGCTCACCACATATAGCGAACTACTACAATGAGCAGTTCTTC
>TRBV6-2/TRBV6-3|.|.|TRBJ1-4
CASSYPGGWQAEKLFF
TGTGCCAGCAGTTATCCGGGAGGTTGGCAGGCTGAAAAACTGTTTTTT
>TRBV13|.|.|TRBJ2-5
CASRLEAGGGETQYF
TGTGCCAGCAGACTCGAGGCCGGGGGCGGGGAGACCCAGTACTTC
>TRBV2|.|.|TRBJ2-1
CASSVVEDNEQFF
TGTGCCAGCAGTGTAGTTGAGGACAATGAGCAGTTCTTC
>TRBV7-9|.|TRBD1|TRBJ2-1
CASSFPRDSAYNEQFF
TGTGCCAGCAGCTTTCCTAGGGACAGCGCTTACAATGAGCAGTTCTTC
>TRBV11-3|.|.|TRBJ2-5
CASSLVRGKVETQYF
TGTGCCAGCAGCTTGGTCCGGGGTAAGGTGGAGACCCAGTACTTC
>TRBV5-5|.|.|TRBJ2-1
CASSFEGRREFF
TGTGCCAGCAGCTTTGAGGGCCGCCGCGAGTTCTTC
>TRBV11-2|.|TRBD1|TRBJ2-5
CASSQTATGEETQYF
TGTGCCAGCAGCCAAACGGCCACAGGGGAGGAGACCCAGTACTTC
>TRBV7-8|.|.|TRBJ2-3
CASSLQSSTDTQYF
TGTGCCAGCAGCTTACAAAGTTCCACAGATACGCAGTATTTT
>TRBV25-1|.|TRBD1|TRBJ1-2
CASSEWTGSNYGYTF
TGTGCCAGCAGTGAGTGGACAGGGTCTAACTATGGCTACACCTTC
>TRBV19|.|.|TRBJ2-3
CASSYKGWGPADTQYF
TGTGCCAGTAGCTATAAAGGGTGGGGCCCAGCAGATACGCAGTATTTT
>TRBV19|.|TRBD1|TRBJ1-1
CASSPTGDTEAFF
TGTGCCAGTAGCCCAACAGGGGACACTGAAGCTTTCTTT
>TRBV28|.|TRBD1|TRBJ1-5
CASSLRAGGRQPQHF
TGTGCCAGCAGTTTAAGGGCAGGGGGGCGTCAGCCCCAGCATTTT
>TRBV5-1|.|TRBD2|TRBJ2-3
CASSLFGLAGLTDTQYF
TGCGCCAGCAGCTTGTTTGGCCTAGCGGGGCTCACAGATACGCAGTATTTT
>TRBV5-8|.|TRBD1|TRBJ1-6
CASSDRVNSPLHF
TGTGCCAGCAGCGACAGGGTGAATTCACCCCTCCACTTT
>TRBV28|.|.|TRBJ1-4
CASSFEGRSSEKLFF
TGTGCCAGCAGTTTCGAGGGCAGGTCGTCGGAAAAACTGTTTTTT
>TRBV19|.|.|TRBJ2-2
CASSTPMRPRLNTGELFF
TGTGCCAGTAGTACACCAATGCGGCCGCGATTGAACACCGGGGAGCTGTTTTTT
>TRBV11-3|.|.|TRBJ1-1
CASSFPFGGGTEAFF
TGTGCCAGCAGCTTCCCCTTCGGGGGTGGGACTGAAGCTTTCTTT
>TRBV9|once|.|TRBJ1-2
CASSIGGRPLANYGYTF
TGTGCCAGCAGCATTGGCGGGAGACCTTTAGCTAACTATGGCTACACCTTC
>TRBV27|.|TRBD1|TRBJ1-1
CASSLSGLGQGDNTEAFF
TGTGCCAGCAGTTTATCAGGTTTGGGACAGGGGGACAACACTGAAGCTTTCTTT
>TRBV28|once|TRBD1|TRBJ1-5
CASSPPGQYSNQPQHF
TGTGCCAGCAGTCCCCCGGGACAGTATAGCAATCAGCCCCAGCATTTT